Each of the 17 T cell receptor beta chains below was sequenced from the same sample in a study of blood T cell repertoires in COVID-19. The repertoire was sequenced with immunoSEQ multiplex PCR; TCRdb's copy has only in-frame clones and lacks some. Among 350,000 to 450,000 clones listed, 70% to 90% were seen once. The sample taken for sequencing was peripheral blood. The source is a man aged 40-49 years with acute or convalescent COVID-19.

V gene TRBV7-3 combines with J gene TRBJ1-1; D might be TRBD1 (5 bases). CDR3 length equals 13 residues. CDR1 and CDR2 (germline): SGHTA, FQGTGA. V dropped 0 bases and J dropped 7 bases, with 9 bases sitting between them. The CDR3 sequence is CASSLTQGHEAFF. The CDR3 bases are TGTGCCAGCAGCTTAACCCAGGGCCATGAAGCTTTCTTT.

This rearrangement joins TRBV4-1 to TRBJ1-2; D gene ambiguous. The CDR3 is made up of 13 amino acids. Between the trimmed V and J ends, which lost 4 bases and 5 bases, there was a span of 11 bases. Germline values: CDR1 MGHRA, CDR2 YSYEKL. CDR3 sequence reads: CASSPDRGYGYTF. CDR3 in DNA: TGCGCCAGCAGCCCCGACCGAGGGTATGGCTACACCTTC.

The chain carries TRBV19 and TRBJ2-7; D is perhaps TRBD1 (6 bases). CDR1 LNHDA and CDR2 SQIVND come from the germline V gene (reference sequence). This CDR3 is 15 amino acids long. V dropped 11 bases and J dropped 1 base, with 21 bases sitting between them. CDR3 nucleotide sequence: TGTGCCGGAAGGCGATACAGGGAGCCGTCCTACGAGCAGTACTTC. As protein: CAGRRYREPSYEQYF.

For this clone: The sample holds other DNA sequences that translate to the same CDR3. The chain carries TRBV5-1 and TRBJ1-1, with D perhaps TRBD1 (6 bases). The CDR3 spans 14 residues. Germline CDR1 and CDR2: SGHRS and YFSETQ. V gave up 0 bases and J gave up 0 bases, with 6 bases separating them. The CDR3, as DNA: TGCGCCAGCAGCTTGGGGACAGTGAACACTGAAGCTTTCTTT. Translation: CASSLGTVNTEAFF.

The rearrangement uses TRBV29-1 and TRBJ1-2; 9 nucleotides line up with TRBD1. V trimming: 3 bases; J trimming: 10 bases; junction bases outside the gene matches: 9. The CDR3 spans 13 residues. CDR1 is SQVTM, CDR2 ANQGSEA, per germline. As DNA, the CDR3 is TGCAGCGTTGACTCGACAGGGGGTGGTGTCTACACCTTC. It yields the protein CSVDSTGGGVYTF.

The V gene is TRBV2, the J gene TRBJ2-2, with D unclear. CDR1 and CDR2 from the germline V gene are SNHLY and FYNNEI. The CDR3 consists of 15 residues. V shed 9 bases and J shed 3 bases, with 17 bases lying between them. CDR3 sequence: CASSERRLYTGELFF. CDR3 DNA: TGTGCCAGTTCAGAAAGGCGGCTATACACCGGGGAGCTGTTTTTT.

V and J are TRBV24-1 and TRBJ2-3; D might be TRBD2 (6 bases). The length of the CDR3 is 16 residues. Germline values: CDR1 KGHDR, CDR2 SFDVKD. The V and J ends lost 2 bases and 2 bases respectively, with 13 bases between them. The CDR3 nucleotides read TGTGCCACCAGTGATTCTTCGGGGGAGTCCACAGATACGCAGTATTTT. It codes for CATSDSSGESTDTQYF.

The chain has TRBV27 and TRBJ1-5; 7 bases match TRBD1. Trimming removed 5 bases from V and 6 bases from J; junction bases left unmatched: 13. From germline, CDR1 is MNHEY and CDR2 SMNVEV (reference sequence). The CDR3 is 16 amino acids. The CDR3 DNA sequence: TGTGCCAGCAGTGCCCACGGGCAGGGGGTGGTTCAGCCCCAGCATTTT. Protein sequence: CASSAHGQGVVQPQHF.

The CDR3 is CASRLQGDYGYTF. In DNA, the CDR3 is TGTGCCAGCAGACTACAGGGGGACTATGGCTACACCTTC. The chain has TRBV28 and TRBJ1-2, with 8 bases aligning to TRBD1. The CDR3 runs 13 residues. Germline CDR1 is MDHEN and CDR2 is SYDVKM. Losses at the gene ends were 6 bases for V and 3 bases for J; bases not matched to a gene: 3.

This chain connects TRBV25-1 to TRBJ1-2; D might be TRBD1 (5 bases). Trimming pared 0 bases from V and 1 base from J, leaving 9 bases between. Germline loops: CDR1 MGHDK, CDR2 SYGVNS. There are 15 residues in the CDR3. CDR3 protein: CASSEYIDSNYGYTF. CDR3 nucleotide sequence: TGTGCCAGCAGTGAATATATTGACAGTAACTATGGCTACACCTTC.

The chain employs TRBV6-5 and TRBJ2-1, with D perhaps matching TRBD2 (5 bases). The CDR3 runs 15 residues. The V end lost 7 bases, the J end lost 0 bases, and 13 bases lay between the germline ends. CDR1 is MNHEY and CDR2 is SVGAGI in the germline V gene. The CDR3 region is CASNILVSSYNEQFF. The CDR3 DNA sequence: TGTGCCAGCAATATACTAGTTAGCTCCTACAATGAGCAGTTCTTC.

In this sample, this clone turned up once. The CDR3 nucleotides read TGTGCCAGCAGCTCGCTGGACAGGGTAGGCTATGGCTACACCTTC. Translated, it gives CASSSLDRVGYGYTF. This chain uses TRBV27 with TRBJ1-2; 8 positions agree with TRBD1. The ends lost 6 bases at V and 4 bases at J; junction bases unmatched: 10. The CDR3 sequence is 15 residues long. Germline V gives CDR1 MNHEY, CDR2 SMNVEV (reference sequence).

This rearrangement joins TRBV29-1 to TRBJ1-1; TRBD1 is a possible D gene (6 bases). Trimming removed 6 bases from V and 5 bases from J, with 19 bases in between. CDR1 and CDR2 from the germline V gene are SQVTM and ANQGSEA. This CDR3 region has 14 residues. CDR3 residues: CSVPNDRYETEAFF. The CDR3 nucleotides read TGCAGCGTCCCGAATGACAGGTATGAAACTGAAGCTTTCTTT.

V usage is TRBV30 and J usage is TRBJ2-3; TRBD2 agrees at 9 bases. The CDR3 totals 14 residues. J gave up 6 bases and V 3 bases, and 7 bases lay outside the gene matches. Germline assignment: CDR1 GTSNPN and CDR2 SVGIG (reference sequence). This CDR3 reads CAWSVAGVADTQYF. The CDR3 bases are TGTGCCTGGAGCGTAGCGGGAGTAGCGGATACGCAGTATTTT.

This clone showed up just a few times. The chain is built from TRBV7-3 and TRBJ2-1; 8 bases are shared with TRBD1. The V gene end was trimmed by 4 bases and the J gene end by 5 bases; junction bases not matched to a gene: 7. CDR1 is SGHTA and CDR2 is FQGTGA in the germline V gene. The CDR3 length is 15 residues. The DNA for the CDR3 is TGTGCCAGCAGCTCCCCCGGGACAGGACACAATGAGCAGTTCTTC. Translation: CASSSPGTGHNEQFF.

V gene TRBV5-4 combines with J gene TRBJ1-4; 7 bases match TRBD1. Germline CDR1 SGHNT, CDR2 YYREEE (reference sequence). With 4 bases clipped from V and 3 bases from J, the junction kept 3 bases outside the gene matches. The CDR3 covers 14 residues. The CDR3 loop reads CASSPGQSNEKLFF. CDR3 sequence (DNA): TGTGCCAGCAGCCCGGGACAGTCTAATGAAAAACTGTTTTTT.

The CDR3 bases are TGTGCCAGCTCACCTACTTACGGACTAGGACAGCTTGAGCAGTTCTTC. It yields the protein CASSPTYGLGQLEQFF. V and J are TRBV18 and TRBJ2-1, with D possibly matching TRBD2 (7 bases). CDR3 length: 16 amino acids. Germline lookup yields CDR1 KGHSH and CDR2 LQKENI. V was clipped by 3 bases and J by 9 bases, with 21 bases between them.